The rows below give T cell receptor beta chains drawn from one sample of a study of shared clonotypes between healthy human individuals. Repertoires were generated with immunoSEQ multiplex PCR, while TCRdb's copy carries only in-frame clones and drops some. The sample has more than 2 million clones, about 94% seen once; the top ten hold 0.9% to 1.4%. Sequenced sample: naive CD8+ T cells sorted from blood. These TCRs come from a man aged 18 to 35 in good health. Both conserved end residues are part of each CDR3. Fields, in order: D gene, V gene, clone size, J gene, CDR3 protein, CDR3 DNA. The D gene is left open where the match is weak. Clone size is given for some rows only: seen once, a few or many times, or a class if the clone is expanded.

TRBD1	TRBV25-1	once	TRBJ2-7	CASTKDPGQKYEQYF	TGTGCCAGCACCAAGGATCCGGGACAGAAATACGAGCAGTACTTC
-	TRBV6-6	-	TRBJ2-7	CASSHEGAEQYF	TGTGCCAGCAGTCACGAAGGGGCCGAGCAGTACTTC
TRBD2	TRBV11-2	-	TRBJ2-7	CASSLEASGSYEQYF	TGTGCCAGCAGCTTAGAGGCTAGCGGTTCCTACGAGCAGTACTTC
TRBD1	TRBV11-3	-	TRBJ1-2	CASSLVETGGAGYGYTF	TGTGCCAGCAGCTTAGTTGAAACAGGGGGCGCGGGCTATGGCTACACCTTC
-	TRBV9	-	TRBJ2-5	CASSVGVLGTQYF	TGTGCCAGCAGCGTAGGGGTCCTGGGGACCCAGTACTTC
-	TRBV12-5	-	TRBJ1-5	CASGLVGPEANQPQHF	TGTGCTAGTGGTTTGGTAGGGCCCGAGGCAAATCAGCCCCAGCATTTT
TRBD1	TRBV28	-	TRBJ2-7	CASTSVQGSYEQYF	TGTGCCAGCACCTCCGTACAGGGGAGCTACGAGCAGTACTTC
-	TRBV2	-	TRBJ2-1	CASSARGWVADEQFF	TGTGCCAGCAGCGCTAGGGGTTGGGTGGCCGATGAGCAGTTCTTC
-	TRBV27	-	TRBJ2-1	CASSARPSRMLGDEQFF	TGTGCCAGCAGTGCTAGACCCTCCCGCATGCTTGGCGATGAGCAGTTCTTC
-	TRBV5-8	-	TRBJ1-4	CASSLAPGPFF	TGTGCCAGCAGCTTGGCGCCGGGGCCGTTTTTT
-	TRBV9	once	TRBJ2-1	CASSVVGENNEQFF	TGTGCCAGCAGCGTAGTTGGAGAGAACAATGAGCAGTTCTTC
-	TRBV27	-	TRBJ2-5	CASSFGGGARETQYF	TGTGCCAGCAGTTTTGGTGGGGGGGCGAGGGAGACCCAGTACTTC
-	TRBV28	-	TRBJ2-3	CASSPVTDTQYF	TGTGCCAGCAGTCCCGTAACGGATACGCAGTATTTT
-	TRBV5-6	-	TRBJ2-1	CASSQDYGEQFF	TGTGCCAGCAGCCAGGACTACGGTGAGCAGTTCTTC
-	TRBV10-3	-	TRBJ1-6	CAISDSVGQSRNSPLHF	TGTGCCATCAGTGATTCGGTCGGACAGTCAAGAAATTCACCCCTCCACTTT
TRBD1	TRBV6-6	-	TRBJ2-7	CASSYAGQGHEQYF	TGTGCCAGCAGTTACGCGGGACAGGGTCACGAGCAGTACTTC
-	TRBV10-1	-	TRBJ2-2	CASAPGTPNTGELFF	TGCGCCAGCGCCCCAGGGACACCTAACACCGGGGAGCTGTTTTTT
-	TRBV7-6	-	TRBJ2-6	CASSLGDSGANVLTF	TGTGCCAGCAGCTTAGGTGACTCTGGGGCCAACGTCCTGACTTTC
TRBD2	TRBV4-2	-	TRBJ2-3	CASSQRASGAYTQYF	TGTGCCAGCAGCCAGAGGGCTAGCGGGGCATATACGCAGTATTTT
-	TRBV18	-	TRBJ2-5	CASSEDNGETQYF	TGTGCCAGCTCGGAGGATAACGGGGAGACCCAGTACTTC
TRBD2	TRBV5-6	-	TRBJ2-7	CASGRLAGGPYEQYF	TGTGCCAGCGGACGACTAGCGGGAGGGCCCTACGAGCAGTACTTC
-	TRBV18	few	TRBJ2-7	CASSPTEGHSYEQYF	TGTGCCAGCTCACCAACTGAGGGACACTCCTACGAGCAGTACTTC
TRBD1	TRBV2	-	TRBJ2-3	CASSEVTWGQITDTQYF	TGTGCCAGCAGTGAAGTAACGTGGGGACAGATCACAGATACGCAGTATTTT
-	TRBV13	-	TRBJ2-7	CASSFWGAESNYEQYF	TGTGCCAGCAGCTTCTGGGGGGCAGAGAGCAACTACGAGCAGTACTTC
-	TRBV6-1	-	TRBJ2-2	CASSDWGYTGELFF	TGTGCCAGCAGTGATTGGGGGTACACCGGGGAGCTGTTTTTT
-	TRBV19	-	TRBJ2-7	CASRGGDPYEQYF	TGTGCCAGTAGGGGGGGAGACCCCTACGAGCAGTACTTC
-	TRBV4-1	-	TRBJ2-1	CASSQVEMGVDEQFF	TGCGCCAGCAGCCAAGTTGAAATGGGAGTGGATGAGCAGTTCTTC
-	TRBV7-2	-	TRBJ1-1	CASSLAGGSTEAFF	TGTGCCAGCAGCTTAGCCGGGGGGAGCACTGAAGCTTTCTTT
-	TRBV7-9	-	TRBJ2-5	CASRYYGETQYF	TGTGCCAGCAGATACTACGGAGAGACCCAGTACTTC
-	TRBV27	-	TRBJ2-3	CASRTVPFTDTQYF	TGTGCCAGCAGGACCGTTCCCTTCACAGATACGCAGTATTTT
TRBD1	TRBV30	-	TRBJ2-7	CAHGQGIHEQYF	TGTGCCCACGGACAGGGCATCCACGAGCAGTACTTC
-	TRBV4-1	-	TRBJ2-6	CASSQDSASLSGANVLTF	TGCGCCAGCAGCCAAGACTCGGCCAGTCTCTCTGGGGCCAACGTCCTGACTTTC
-	TRBV27	-	TRBJ2-2	CASSFQGTGELFF	TGTGCCAGCAGTTTCCAAGGCACCGGGGAGCTGTTTTTT
TRBD2	TRBV7-9	-	TRBJ2-1	CASASGGANEQFF	TGTGCCAGCGCCAGCGGGGGGGCGAATGAGCAGTTCTTC
TRBD1	TRBV4-3	-	TRBJ1-2	CASSQDGDRVYGYTF	TGCGCCAGCAGCCAAGATGGGGACAGGGTCTATGGCTACACCTTC
-	TRBV23-1	-	TRBJ2-7	CASSQSHEQYF	TGCGCCAGCAGTCAATCCCACGAGCAGTACTTC